The entry that follows covers one T cell receptor beta chain sequence. Its antigen is unknown. This entry belongs to a study of cytomegalovirus exposure and HLA in healthy donors. Study-wide points: Analysis was carried out at a later point, and it linked a missense DCLRE1C variant to TCR beta V- and J-gene trimming. What was likely a sequencing artifact was a cluster of highly shared sequence variants.

PCR used 60 Vbeta primers and 13 Jbeta primers. As handled by the study authors: About 11 million of 80 million to 85 million unique TCR beta chains were shared, per a later count. Profiling relied on immunoSEQ multiplex PCR, and the TCRdb table lists in-frame clones only, not all of them. That table is the source of V, J and clone size, and D and trimming were worked out from the DNA. Here the sample spans approximately 160,000 clones, around 79% being singletons. The sequencing input was PBMCs. The TCR was taken from a woman between 40 and 50 years old in good health and CMV-seropositive.

In DNA form, the CDR3 reads TGCGCCAGCAGCCTTGGGCCCTCAAGGGGGCAAGGAAACACCATATATTTT. It yields the protein CASSLGPSRGQGNTIYF. J is TRBJ1-3 and V is TRBV4-1; the match to TRBD1 covers 7 bases. Trimming took 4 bases from V and 4 from J; bases not matched to a gene: 13. CDR1 and CDR2 (germline): MGHRA, YSYEKL. CDR3 size: 17 residues.